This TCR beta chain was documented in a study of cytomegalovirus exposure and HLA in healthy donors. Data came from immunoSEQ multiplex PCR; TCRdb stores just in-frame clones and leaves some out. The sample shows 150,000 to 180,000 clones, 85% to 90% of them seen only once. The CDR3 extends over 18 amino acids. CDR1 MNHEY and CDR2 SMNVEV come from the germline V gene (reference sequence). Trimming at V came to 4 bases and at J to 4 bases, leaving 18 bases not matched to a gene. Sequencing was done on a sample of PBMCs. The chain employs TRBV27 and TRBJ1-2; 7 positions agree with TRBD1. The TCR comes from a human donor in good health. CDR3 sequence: CASSSHPKYPTGLYGYTF. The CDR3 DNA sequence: TGTGCCAGCAGTTCGCACCCTAAATACCCGACAGGGCTCTATGGCTACACCTTC.